This T cell receptor (beta chain) appears in the sequencing data of a study of blood T cell repertoires in COVID-19. In the study overall: Acute and convalescent COVID-19 specimens originated in the United States, Italy and Spain. Sources were T cells, B-cell-depleted T cells, or PBMCs; the material itself was cDNA or gDNA.

Under the authors' procedure: Nucleated cell counts were estimated from reference gene primer amplification. TCRdb keeps only in-frame clones here, not all; method: immunoSEQ multiplex PCR. The DNA was the basis for D and trimming; V, J and clone size are from that table. The sample has 140,000 to 150,000 clones, 80% to 90% seen once. V gave up 4 bases and J gave up 1 base, with 8 bases separating them. CDR1 and CDR2 (germline): SNHLY, FYNNEI. This CDR3 spans 14 amino acids. Living in under 30 US areas, the participants were between 18 and 89 years of age. The clonotype originates from a woman aged 50 to 60 with acute COVID-19. Material for sequencing was PBMCs or T cells enriched from blood (not recorded which). The chain links TRBV2 to TRBJ1-5, with no clear D. The CDR3 spells CASSAGMSNQPQHF. CDR3 bases: TGTGCCAGCAGTGCCGGTATGAGCAATCAGCCCCAGCATTTT.